These T cell receptor beta chains were read from a single sample in a study of T cells after yellow fever vaccination. MiXCR, applied by TCRdb to the 5' RACE reads, yields one record per CDR3 protein. Of under 300,000 distinct CDR3 sequences in the sample, roughly 6.3% are singletons; the top ten hold around 1.1%. This specimen was CD4+ T cells sorted from PBMCs, taken on the day of the yellow fever booster vaccination. These receptors were obtained from a man between 25 and 39 years old who received the YFV17D yellow fever vaccine. Each CDR3 is given with its conserved first and last residue. D genes are given only for firm matches. Clone size is shown for a subset of rows, as once, few, many or a class of expanded clone.

size	D	V	J	DNA	CDR3
NA	NA	TRBV3-1	TRBJ2-1	TGTGCCAGCAGCCAAGGGGGGGCTAGCGGCAATGAGCAGTTCTTC	CASSQGGASGNEQFF
NA	NA	TRBV29-1	TRBJ2-3	TGCAGCGCCAGGACCAGCCCAGATACGCAGTATTTT	CSARTSPDTQYF
NA	NA	TRBV10-3	TRBJ2-7	TGTGCCATCAGTGCCCTACAGGGCGTCTGGGTGGAGCAGTACTTC	CAISALQGVWVEQYF
NA	NA	TRBV18	TRBJ1-1	TGTGCCAGCTCCCCCGGGGGGCAGAACGAATTGAACACTGAAGCTTTCTTT	CASSPGGQNELNTEAFF
NA	TRBD2	TRBV5-4	TRBJ2-7	TGTGCCAGCAGCTTGGACACCGGGACTAGAGGCTCCTACGAGCAGTACTTC	CASSLDTGTRGSYEQYF
many	TRBD1	TRBV20-1	TRBJ2-3	TGCAGTGCACCGGACAGGGGGGGCACAGATACGCAGTATTTT	CSAPDRGGTDTQYF
few	NA	TRBV4-2	TRBJ2-4	TGTGCCAGCAGCCCTTCTCTAGGGGGATCCCTAACGAAAAACATTCAGTACTTC	CASSPSLGGSLTKNIQYF
few	NA	TRBV21-1	TRBJ2-1	TGTGCCAGCCTGCCTGCTAGCGGGAGGAACAATGAGCAGTTCTTC	CASLPASGRNNEQFF
few	NA	TRBV5-1	TRBJ2-5	TGCGCCAGCAGCTTGGAAGGTCAGGGGCTTTGGGAGACCCAGTACTTC	CASSLEGQGLWETQYF
few	NA	TRBV5-4	TRBJ2-3	TGTGCCAGCAGCCGACGTCAGGGGGGAGTCGGTCCAGATACGCAGTATTTT	CASSRRQGGVGPDTQYF
NA	NA	TRBV25-1	TRBJ1-1	TGTGCCAGCAGTGAGGACCAGGGAAACACTGAAGCTTTCTTT	CASSEDQGNTEAFF
many	NA	TRBV5-6	TRBJ1-2	TGTGCCAGCAGCTTCTCCCAGGGAAGAGGCTATGGCTACACCTTC	CASSFSQGRGYGYTF
NA	TRBD2	TRBV18	TRBJ2-7	TGTGCCAGCTCACCAACACTAGCGGGGAACTACGAGCAGTACTTC	CASSPTLAGNYEQYF
few	TRBD2	TRBV5-1	TRBJ2-1	TGCGCCAGCAGCGTCATAGCGGGATCAAACAATGAGCAGTTCTTC	CASSVIAGSNNEQFF
few	NA	TRBV2	TRBJ2-5	TGTGCCAGCAGTGAAGAGGGGTTGGGGACCCAGTACTTC	CASSEEGLGTQYF
many	NA	TRBV7-2	TRBJ2-3	TGTGCCAGCAGCCCTAGGAGGGTCCCTGGGACAGATACGCAGTATTTT	CASSPRRVPGTDTQYF
NA	NA	TRBV12-3/TRBV12-4	TRBJ1-6	TGTGCCAGCAGTCGGACAGCTAATAATTCACCCCTCCACTTT	CASSRTANNSPLHF
few	TRBD2	TRBV9	TRBJ2-7	TGTGCCAGCAGCGTCCATAGCGGGGATCACTACGAGCAGTACTTC	CASSVHSGDHYEQYF
few	NA	TRBV7-9	TRBJ2-3	TGTGCCAGCAGCTTAGAAACGGGCACAGATACGCAGTATTTT	CASSLETGTDTQYF
NA	TRBD2	TRBV3-1	TRBJ2-7	TGTGCCAGCAGCCTACGGGGGGGGCGGATTTACGAGCAGTACTTC	CASSLRGGRIYEQYF
many	NA	TRBV12-3/TRBV12-4	TRBJ1-2	TGTGCCAGCAGTTTAAAAGCTAACTATGGCTACACCTTC	CASSLKANYGYTF
many	TRBD2	TRBV20-1	TRBJ2-1	TGCAGTGCCACCATTGGGGGAGGGTACAATGAGCAGTTCTTC	CSATIGGGYNEQFF
many	NA	TRBV5-1	TRBJ2-1	TGCGCCAGCAGCTTGGCCCCGCCCAACAATGAGCAGTTCTTC	CASSLAPPNNEQFF
NA	TRBD2	TRBV20-1	TRBJ2-3	TGCAGTGCTAGATCGGGACTAGCGGGAGGGTTGCAGTATTTT	CSARSGLAGGLQYF
NA	TRBD1	TRBV6-5	TRBJ1-5	TGTGCCAGCAGTCACTCCGGGACAGGGGCACGCCAGCCCCAGCATTTT	CASSHSGTGARQPQHF
many	TRBD2	TRBV7-2	TRBJ2-1	TGTGCGACCCTAGCGGGAGGTTTCAATGAGCAGTTCTTC	CATLAGGFNEQFF
many	TRBD2	TRBV20-1	TRBJ2-7	TGCAGTGCTGGGACTAGCGGGGCCTACGAGCAGTACTTC	CSAGTSGAYEQYF
few	TRBD1	TRBV5-1	TRBJ2-3	TGCGCCAGCAGCTCACAGGGGAAAGAAGATACGCAGTATTTT	CASSSQGKEDTQYF
many	NA	TRBV7-2	TRBJ2-3	TGTGCCAGCAGCCTCGTACAGGGAAGCACAGATACGCAGTATTTT	CASSLVQGSTDTQYF
many	TRBD2	TRBV5-1	TRBJ2-3	TGCGCCAGCAGCTTCGGGACTAGCGGTGCCATAGATACGCAGTATTTT	CASSFGTSGAIDTQYF
many	NA	TRBV10-3	TRBJ1-1	TGTGCCATCGGGGCACAGCACACTGAAGCTTTCTTT	CAIGAQHTEAFF
few	TRBD2	TRBV7-2	TRBJ2-4	TGTGCCAGCAGCTCTGGTGCGGGAGGGGTCAAAAACATTCAGTACTTC	CASSSGAGGVKNIQYF
NA	NA	TRBV20-1	TRBJ1-6	TGCAGTGCTGGACCCACCAGGACTCGTTCACCCCTCCACTTT	CSAGPTRTRSPLHF
many	NA	TRBV7-2	TRBJ2-1	TGTGCCATCTCAAATGGCGCCTACAATGAGCAGTTCTTC	CAISNGAYNEQFF
NA	TRBD2	TRBV7-9	TRBJ2-7	TGTGCCAGCAGCTTAGCTCCGGGAGGTTTGTCTGGGCAGTACTTC	CASSLAPGGLSGQYF
few	NA	TRBV10-3	TRBJ2-1	TGTGCCATCAGTGCGGGGAAGGGCACGGATGAGCAGTTCTTC	CAISAGKGTDEQFF
NA	NA	TRBV7-2	TRBJ2-7	TGTGCCAGCAGCTCCCCGCGAGGAGGGCCGGGTGAGCAGTACTTC	CASSSPRGGPGEQYF
many	NA	TRBV20-1	TRBJ2-5	TGCAGTGCTCGATTAGGGAAGACGGAGACCCAGTACTTC	CSARLGKTETQYF
many	TRBD1	TRBV7-2	TRBJ1-6	TGTGCCAGCAGCCCAAGGGACAGGGGGTCACCCCTCCACTTT	CASSPRDRGSPLHF
many	TRBD2	TRBV5-6	TRBJ2-3	TGTGCCAGCAACTTAGCGGGAGGGCCGGATACGCAGTATTTT	CASNLAGGPDTQYF
NA	TRBD2	TRBV14	TRBJ2-7	TGTGCCAGCGGTCGCGGGAGTGACGAGCAGTACTTC	CASGRGSDEQYF
few	TRBD1	TRBV20-1	TRBJ2-7	TGCAGTGCAAAGGGACAGGGGTACGAGCAGTACTTC	CSAKGQGYEQYF
NA	NA	TRBV20-1	TRBJ2-7	TGCAGTGCTAGAGATCCTGTTTTTGGAGGCGAGCAGTACTTC	CSARDPVFGGEQYF
NA	NA	TRBV12-3/TRBV12-4	TRBJ2-6	TGTGCCAGCACAGGGACTGGGGCCAACGTCCTGACTTTC	CASTGTGANVLTF
NA	NA	TRBV4-2	TRBJ2-7	TGTGCCAGCAGCCCGACAGGAGACTCCTACGAGCAGTACTTC	CASSPTGDSYEQYF